One sample yielded the 4 T cell receptor beta chains listed below, sequenced in a study of blood T cell repertoires in COVID-19. Using immunoSEQ multiplex PCR, the repertoire was profiled, and TCRdb retains in-frame clones only, with some absent. The sample shows about 98,000 clones, approximately 90% of them seen only once. The sequencing input was peripheral blood. The receptors stem from a man aged 45-60 years with active COVID-19.

J is TRBJ1-6 and V is TRBV3-1 (or the pseudogene TRBV3-2); TRBD1 aligns across 7 bases. This CDR3 comprises 13 residues. The V gene's germline CDR1 is LGHDT and CDR2 YNNKEL (reference sequence). J lost 10 bases, V lost 4 bases, and 4 bases had no gene match. CDR3 residues: CASSLRGESPLHF. In nucleotides, the CDR3 is TGTGCCAGCAGCCTCAGGGGGGAATCACCCCTCCACTTT.

V gene TRBV19 combines with J gene TRBJ2-4, with TRBD1 matching over 8 bases. This CDR3 comprises 17 residues. V shed 5 bases, J shed 0 bases, and the junction held 9 bases outside the gene matches. Germline CDR1 is LNHDA and CDR2 is SQIVND (reference sequence). The DNA for the CDR3 is TGTGCCAGTAGTCGTTCTGGACAGGGTGTAGCCAAAAACATTCAGTACTTC. It encodes CASSRSGQGVAKNIQYF.

The chain has TRBV27 and TRBJ1-2, with TRBD1 matching 9 bases. The CDR3 has 14 amino acids. Germline V gene data show CDR1 as MNHEY and CDR2 as SMNVEV (reference sequence). V was pared by 5 bases and J by 8 bases, with 9 bases of the junction left unmatched. The CDR3 sequence: CASSTAGTGRGYTF. In DNA, the CDR3 is TGTGCCAGCAGTACCGCGGGGACAGGGCGGGGCTACACCTTC.

The chain joins TRBV5-4 to TRBJ2-1, with D hard to call. V lost 4 bases and J lost 2, with 7 bases in between. The CDR3 runs to 13 residues. Germline CDR1 SGHNT, CDR2 YYREEE (reference sequence). The CDR3 reads CASSLFAYNEQFF. Written as DNA, the CDR3 is TGTGCCAGCAGCCTCTTCGCCTACAATGAGCAGTTCTTC.